This TCR beta chain was documented in a study of blood T cell repertoires in COVID-19. Overall study context: The cDNA or gDNA used as material had been derived from T cells, B-cell-depleted T cells, or PBMCs.

Under the authors' procedure: Estimated nucleated cell counts came from reference gene primer amplification. Repertoires were generated with immunoSEQ multiplex PCR, while TCRdb's copy carries only in-frame clones and drops some. V and J calls and clone size are copied from that table; D and trimming were computed from the DNA. The table lists under 250,000 clones, 80% to 90% of them singletons. This CDR3 contains 16 residues. With 5 bases clipped from V and 0 bases from J, the junction kept 5 bases outside the gene matches. Germline-derived CDR1 and CDR2 are SGHAT and FQDESV (reference sequence). Sequences were obtained from peripheral blood. The chain links TRBV11-1 to TRBJ2-3; 10 nucleotides agree with TRBD2. This TCR derives from a man under 40 with COVID-19, enrolled during active disease. The CDR3 sequence is CASSLLAGESTDTQYF. The CDR3 DNA reads TGTGCCAGCAGCCTTCTAGCGGGAGAGAGCACAGATACGCAGTATTTT.